Below are 20 T cell receptor beta chains sequenced from a single sample in a study of OX40 agonist ivuxolimab in advanced cancers. The library was generated by the immunoSEQ multiplex PCR assay. TCRdb carries this immuneACCESS record with in-frame sequences only. Its versions omit some clonotypes, under half of them owing to an unresolved V gene in the studies checked, with the rest unexplained. This sample holds 67,000 or so clones; 75% to 90% were observed only once. 2.8% of the sample goes to the ten largest clones. The sample was CD4+ or CD8+ T cells sorted from blood, taken in a trial of the OX40 agonist ivuxolimab. Receptor source: an adult with an advanced solid tumor such as melanoma, head and neck, liver or kidney cancer.

This chain links TRBV14 with TRBJ2-5, with D possibly TRBD1 on 6 matching bases. This CDR3 is 15 amino acids long. The germline V gene encodes CDR1 SGHDN and CDR2 FVKESK. Trimming took off 5 bases at V and 7 bases at J, with 20 bases between the two ends. DNA for the CDR3: TGTGCCAGCAGCAAACGGGACAATTTCTTGGGGACCCAGTACTTC. Protein product: CASSKRDNFLGTQYF.

The rearrangement joins TRBV5-1 to TRBJ2-5; D may be TRBD1 or TRBD2 (6 bases each). The CDR3 has 14 residues. Trimming removed 2 bases from V and 7 bases from J, with 15 bases in between. In germline, CDR1 is SGHRS, CDR2 YFSETQ. CDR3 bases: TGCGCCAGCAGCTTAAACCCGGAGGGGGGGACCCAGTACTTC. It is translated as CASSLNPEGGTQYF. Complete variable domain (other parts from reference TRBV5-1 and TRBJ2-5): KAGVTQTPRYLIKTRGQQVTLSCSPISGHRSVSWYQQTPGQGLQFLFEYFSETQRNKGNFPGRFSGRQFSNSRSEMNVSTLELGDSALYLCASSLNPEGGTQYFGPGTRLLVL.

The chain carries TRBV5-1 and TRBJ1-5; D may be TRBD1 (5 bases). Germline V gene lookup returns CDR1 SGHRS and CDR2 YFSETQ. Between the trimmed V and J ends, which lost 2 bases and 7 bases, there was a span of 10 bases. The CDR3 spans 13 residues. The DNA of the CDR3 is TGCGCCAGCAGCTTAACGGGGCGGCAGCCCCAGCATTTT. This codes for CASSLTGRQPQHF.

V is TRBV5-1 and J is TRBJ2-5; perhaps TRBD1 as D (5 bases). The germline V gene has CDR1 SGHRS and CDR2 YFSETQ. The CDR3 is 14 residues long. V was clipped by 4 bases and J by 1 base, with 11 bases between them. The CDR3: CASSPQGTQETQYF. As DNA, the CDR3 is TGCGCCAGCAGCCCCCAGGGAACCCAAGAGACCCAGTACTTC.

J is TRBJ1-3 and V is TRBV6-1; no firm D call. V gave up 10 bases and J gave up 3 bases, with 7 bases separating them. CDR1 is MNHNS and CDR2 is SASEGT in the germline V gene. This CDR3 is built from 11 residues. The DNA for the CDR3 is TGTGCCACCGCGAATGGAAACACCATATATTTT. It translates to CATANGNTIYF.

V usage is TRBV28 and J usage is TRBJ1-1, with no clear D. Germline V gene data show CDR1 as MDHEN and CDR2 as SYDVKM. The CDR3 runs to 15 residues. V dropped 4 bases and J dropped 4 bases, with 16 bases sitting between them. This CDR3 reads CASSSPDIGGTEAFF. The CDR3 nucleotides are TGTGCCAGCAGTTCCCCTGACATTGGCGGCACTGAAGCTTTCTTT.

The chain links TRBV5-6 to TRBJ2-7; D uncertain. V gave up 1 base and J gave up 2 bases, with 16 bases separating them. There are 16 residues in the CDR3. Germline values: CDR1 SGHDT, CDR2 YYEEEE. The CDR3 region is CASSLRSGGTPYEQYF. As DNA, the CDR3 is TGTGCCAGCAGCTTGAGGTCAGGCGGAACGCCCTACGAGCAGTACTTC.

The V and J genes are TRBV7-6 and TRBJ1-5, with D unresolved. V lost 5 bases to trimming and J lost 0 bases, with 17 bases between them. There are 17 residues in the CDR3. CDR1 is SGHVS, CDR2 FNYEAQ, per germline. In nucleotides, the CDR3 is TGTGCCAGCAGCCCCGAGGGAGGGCGTAATAGCAATCAGCCCCAGCATTTT. This gives the protein CASSPEGGRNSNQPQHF.

This sequence joins TRBV5-1 and TRBJ1-3; TRBD1 might be the D (5 bases). Germline V gene lookup returns CDR1 SGHRS and CDR2 YFSETQ. V was clipped by 2 bases and J by 4 bases, with 16 bases between them. CDR3 length: 16 residues. The CDR3 protein is CASSLEPGTRGNTIYF. CDR3 nucleotides: TGCGCCAGCAGCTTAGAGCCCGGGACGAGGGGAAACACCATATATTTT.

The V call is TRBV10-3, the J call TRBJ2-5, with TRBD1 as a possible D gene (5 bases). Trimming removed 3 bases from V and 4 bases from J, with 12 bases in between. This CDR3 spans 14 amino acids. Per the germline V gene, CDR1 is ENHRY and CDR2 is SYGVKD. CDR3 region: CAISERAQGETQYF. CDR3 bases: TGTGCCATCAGTGAAAGGGCGCAGGGAGAGACCCAGTACTTC.

The gene calls are TRBV6-1 and TRBJ1-6; the D is unclear. Germline CDR1 is MNHNS and CDR2 is SASEGT. CDR3 length: 13 amino acids. Trimming removed 2 bases from V and 8 bases from J, with 7 bases in between. DNA for the CDR3: TGTGCCAGCAGTGAATACGAGGATTCACCCCTCCACTTT. Protein product: CASSEYEDSPLHF.

This rearrangement joins TRBV10-3 to TRBJ2-7, with a weak D call TRBD1 (6 bases). This CDR3 has 11 amino acids. Germline CDR1 is ENHRY and CDR2 is SYGVKD. V was pared by 4 bases and J by 6 bases, with 7 bases between. The CDR3 DNA is TGTGCCATCAGTGGCAGGGGCGAGCAGTACTTC. Protein: CAISGRGEQYF.

This chain uses TRBV7-6 with TRBJ1-2, with 8 bases matching TRBD1. The CDR3 has 14 amino acids. CDR1 and CDR2 from the germline V gene are SGHVS and FNYEAQ. Unmatched junction bases numbered 9, after V lost 5 bases and J lost 7 bases. The CDR3, as DNA: TGTGCCAGCAGCGGCCCCAGGGGGCACGGTGGCTACACCTTC. It yields the protein CASSGPRGHGGYTF.

J is TRBJ2-7 and V is TRBV27, with D possibly being TRBD1 (6 bases). This CDR3 contains 13 residues. Trimming removed 0 bases at V and 3 bases at J, with 6 bases between. The germline V gene encodes CDR1 MNHEY and CDR2 SMNVEV (reference sequence). Here the CDR3 reads CASSLSTGYEQYF. In nucleotides, the CDR3 is TGTGCCAGCAGTTTATCGACAGGCTACGAGCAGTACTTC.

There are a few counts of this clone. This chain connects TRBV19 to TRBJ1-2; TRBD1 aligns across 7 bases. The CDR3 is made up of 14 amino acids. CDR1 is LNHDA, CDR2 SQIVND, per germline (reference sequence). Germline trimming cut 9 bases from V and 7 bases from J; bases unmatched to any gene: 14. CDR3 region: CARVLTGLPSGYTF. The CDR3, as DNA: TGTGCCAGGGTTTTGACAGGGCTCCCGAGTGGCTACACCTTC.

CDR3 sequence: CAWGGQGFTGELFF. CDR3 nucleotides: TGTGCCTGGGGAGGACAGGGGTTTACCGGGGAGCTGTTTTTT. The rearrangement links TRBV30 to TRBJ2-2; 9 bases map to TRBD1. Germline V lookup: CDR1 GTSNPN, CDR2 SVGIG (reference sequence). The CDR3 length is 14 residues. V lost 5 bases to trimming and J lost 5 bases; unmatched junction nucleotides: 6.

This clone has a single count. The V call is TRBV7-8, the J call TRBJ2-2, with TRBD2 matching over 9 bases. The CDR3 is 16 residues long. Trimming cost V 6 bases and J 5 bases; bases outside gene matches: 10. Germline values: CDR1 SGHVS, CDR2 FQNEAQ. CDR3 protein: CASRQASSGETGELFF. For the CDR3, the DNA is TGTGCCAGCAGGCAGGCGTCTAGCGGGGAGACCGGGGAGCTGTTTTTT.

V and J are TRBV2 and TRBJ2-7; 8 bases match TRBD1. Germline loops: CDR1 SNHLY, CDR2 FYNNEI. The CDR3 extends over 14 amino acids. Losses at the gene ends were 9 bases for V and 3 bases for J; bases not matched to a gene: 10. The CDR3 region is CARSQGATIYEQYF. The CDR3 region has the DNA TGTGCCAGATCCCAGGGGGCTACAATCTACGAGCAGTACTTC.

V gene TRBV11-2 combines with J gene TRBJ2-5; TRBD1 matches at 9 bases. The V and J ends lost 3 bases and 5 bases, in that order; junction bases with no gene match: 1. Germline V gene data show CDR1 as SGHAT and CDR2 as FQNNGV. The CDR3 is made up of 13 amino acids. CDR3 region: CASSLDRGETQYF. The CDR3 bases are TGTGCCAGCAGCTTGGACAGGGGTGAGACCCAGTACTTC.

The chain is built from TRBV19 and TRBJ1-5, with unresolved D. The V end was cut by 3 bases, the J end by 0 bases, with 12 bases between. The CDR3 totals 16 residues. Germline V gene data show CDR1 as LNHDA and CDR2 as SQIVND (reference sequence). This CDR3 is CASSISPGDSNQPQHF. CDR3 sequence (DNA): TGTGCCAGTAGTATCTCGCCCGGAGATAGCAATCAGCCCCAGCATTTT. Combining the CDR3 with reference TRBV19 and TRBJ1-5 gives the whole variable domain DGGITQSPKYLFRKEGQNVTLSCEQNLNHDAMYWYRQDPGQGLRLIYYSQIVNDFQKGDIAEGYSVSREKKESFPLTVTSAQKNPTAFYLCASSISPGDSNQPQHFGDGTRLSIL.